This T cell receptor beta chain was identified in a study of blood T cell repertoires in COVID-19. Study-wide context: Samples representing acute and convalescent COVID-19 were sourced from the United States, Italy and Spain. T cells, B-cell-depleted T cells, or PBMCs supplied cDNA or gDNA.

As processed by the authors: Cell counts per sample came from amplifying reference gene primers. Repertoires were generated with immunoSEQ multiplex PCR, while TCRdb's copy carries only in-frame clones and drops some. Clone size and the V and J calls come from that table; the DNA yielded D and trimming. The sample lists 180,000 or so clones; 80% to 90% were seen once. The CDR3 is 14 residues long. In germline, CDR1 is KGHSH, CDR2 LQKENI. V lost 6 bases to trimming and J lost 2 bases, with 13 bases between them. This chain joins TRBV18 and TRBJ2-5; possible D gene TRBD2, 5 bases. Sequencing input: peripheral blood. The clonotype was recovered from a human donor with active or convalescent COVID-19. The donor label of this sample is uncertain. The CDR3 region has the DNA TGTGCCAGCTCCCGCAGAGGGCCTCAAGAGACCCAGTACTTC. Amino acid sequence: CASSRRGPQETQYF. Complete variable domain (other parts from reference TRBV18 and TRBJ2-5): NAGVMQNPRHLVRRRGQEARLRCSPMKGHSHVYWYRQLPEEGLKFMVYLQKENIIDESGMPKERFSAEFPKEGPSILRIQQVVRGDSAAYFCASSRRGPQETQYFGPGTRLLVL.